This record looks at one TCR beta chain sequence and its context. Antigen specificity is unknown. The data belong to a study of cytomegalovirus exposure and HLA in healthy donors. Study-wide results and caveats: It was 150 to 200 TCR beta chains that were listed as cytomegalovirus-associated. Reported results showed that the classifier diagnosed cytomegalovirus status with high specificity and sensitivity. Rare TCR sequences predominated, though certain public TCRs were found in many donors.

The germline gives CDR1 WSHSY, CDR2 SAAADI. V lost 2 bases, J lost 7 bases, and 5 bases lay in between. The CDR3 totals 11 residues. The donors belonged to the roughly 120-subject validation cohort, separate from the approximately 670-subject first cohort. TCRdb's copy holds only in-frame clones and misses some; the assay was immunoSEQ multiplex PCR. Of about 200,000 clones in the sample, roughly 91% are singletons; the top ten hold 1.5% to 2%. This receptor was identified in a woman aged 18 to 35 in good health and CMV-seropositive. Sequences were obtained from PBMCs. V usage is TRBV10-2 and J usage is TRBJ1-1; D gene ambiguous. The DNA of the CDR3 is TGCGCCAGCAGTGAGGAGAGTGAAGCTTTCTTT. Its translation: CASSEESEAFF.